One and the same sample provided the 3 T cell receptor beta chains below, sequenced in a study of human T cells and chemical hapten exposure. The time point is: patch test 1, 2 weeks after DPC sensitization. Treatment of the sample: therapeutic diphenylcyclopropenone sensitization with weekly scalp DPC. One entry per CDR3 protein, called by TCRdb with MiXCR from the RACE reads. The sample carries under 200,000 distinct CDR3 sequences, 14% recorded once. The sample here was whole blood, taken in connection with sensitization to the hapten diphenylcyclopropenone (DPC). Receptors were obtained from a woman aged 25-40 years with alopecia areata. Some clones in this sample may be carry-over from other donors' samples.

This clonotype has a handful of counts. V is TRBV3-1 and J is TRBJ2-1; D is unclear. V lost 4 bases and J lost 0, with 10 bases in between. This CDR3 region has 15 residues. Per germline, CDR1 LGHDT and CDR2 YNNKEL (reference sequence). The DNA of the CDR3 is TGTGCCAGCAGCCCTCGAGCTTCCTCCTACAATGAGCAGTTCTTC. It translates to CASSPRASSYNEQFF.

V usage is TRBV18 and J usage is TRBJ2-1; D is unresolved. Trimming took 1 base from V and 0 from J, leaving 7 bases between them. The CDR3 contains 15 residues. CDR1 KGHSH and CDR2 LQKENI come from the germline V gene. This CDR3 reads CASSPQGFSYNEQFF. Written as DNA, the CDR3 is TGTGCCAGCTCACCACAGGGTTTCTCCTACAATGAGCAGTTCTTC.

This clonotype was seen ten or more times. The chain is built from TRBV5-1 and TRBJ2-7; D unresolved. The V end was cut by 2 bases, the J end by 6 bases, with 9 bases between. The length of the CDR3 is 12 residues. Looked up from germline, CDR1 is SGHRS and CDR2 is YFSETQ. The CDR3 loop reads CASSFTDGEQYF. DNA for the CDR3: TGCGCCAGCAGCTTTACGGACGGCGAGCAGTACTTC. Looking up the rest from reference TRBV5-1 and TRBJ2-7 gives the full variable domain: KAGVTQTPRYLIKTRGQQVTLSCSPISGHRSVSWYQQTPGQGLQFLFEYFSETQRNKGNFPGRFSGRQFSNSRSEMNVSTLELGDSALYLCASSFTDGEQYFGPGTRLTVT.